The clone carrying this T cell receptor beta chain was seen just once. Other DNA sequences in this sample translate to the same CDR3. The data are from a study of blood T cell repertoires in COVID-19. Study-wide context: Sample material is recorded as cDNA or gDNA derived from T cells, B-cell-depleted T cells, or PBMCs.

Trimming removed 0 bases from V and 9 bases from J, with 7 bases in between. The CDR3 loop spans 12 amino acids. Germline loops: CDR1 SGHTA, CDR2 FQGTGA. The protocol was immunoSEQ multiplex PCR, while the TCRdb copy is restricted to in-frame clones and leaves out a portion. This table holds 60,000 to 75,000 clones, 85% to 90% found once. This TCR came from a woman older than 75 with active COVID-19. Material for sequencing was peripheral blood. The gene calls are TRBV7-3 and TRBJ2-3; D gene uncertain. CDR3 loop: CASSLTGGTQYF. CDR3 nucleotide sequence: TGTGCCAGCAGCTTAACTGGTGGCACGCAGTATTTT.